The subject of this entry is one T cell receptor (beta chain). Participants came from roughly 23 US areas, aged about 18 to 90 years. Grouping used clinical history reported by participants in a survey and questionnaire. These data belong to a study of blood T cell repertoires in COVID-19. Whole-study context: PBMCs, B-cell-depleted T cells, or T cells provided the cDNA or gDNA that made up the material.

Germline V CDR1 and CDR2: SEHNR, FQNEAQ (reference sequence). J lost 10 bases, V lost 6 bases, and 11 bases had no gene match. The CDR3 length is 16 residues. Per the original methods: It was from reference gene primer amplification that nucleated cell counts were estimated. Method: immunoSEQ multiplex PCR; TCRdb's copy keeps in-frame clones and lacks some. The DNA gave D and trimming, while V, J and clone size come from that table. Here the sample spans roughly 250,000 clones, approximately 90% being singletons. The receptor comes from a woman between 50 and 59 years old who had recovered from COVID-19. Source material: PBMCs or T cells enriched from blood (not recorded which). This chain uses TRBV7-9 with TRBJ2-1, with 14 bases fitting TRBD2. The CDR3 nucleotides are TGTGCCAGCAGTCGATATGGACTAGCGGGAGGAGGGGAGCAGTTCTTC. As protein: CASSRYGLAGGGEQFF.